This TCR beta chain was observed in a study of vaccination effects on CD4 cells after COVID-19 (dated by TCRdb to 2022 to 2024). As for the study more broadly: Post-vaccine samples across the study were collected a median of 72 days after the second dose, with a range of 14 to 241. The Oncomine TCR Beta short-read assay on an Illumina iSeq 100 was used to sequence cultures from other donors in the study. In both COVID-19 convalescent patients and infection-naive vaccine recipients, the study compared SARS-CoV-2 spike-specific CD4+ TCR repertoires from before mRNA vaccination with those from after it. The full study included 9 to 10 COVID-19 convalescent patients and a handful of SARS-CoV-2-naive healthy vaccine recipients. The paper's findings and limits, for the study overall: The study was limited by a small number of convalescent patients, and early post-infection timepoints were lacking. In healthy vaccine recipients, vaccine-induced clones were almost all SARS-CoV-2 mono-reactive, with only 1 of 255 being cross-reactive with common cold coronaviruses. At late post-vaccination timepoints, both infection-induced and vaccine-induced clones showed marked clonal contraction, consistent with waning T cell responses.

The ViraFEST assay stimulated PBMC with viral peptide pools and then used TCR sequencing to identify antigen-specific CD4+ T cell clonotypes by expansion. After about 10 days of culture, CD4+ T cells were isolated with the EasySep CD4+ T cell isolation kit. Two doses of either the BNT162b2 or the mRNA-1273 mRNA SARS-CoV-2 vaccine were administered to participants. Negative nucleocapsid antibody results before and after vaccination confirmed that the healthy vaccine recipients had no prior SARS-CoV-2 infection. A few million PBMC per well were cultured in IMDM with around 5% human AB serum, 8.5 to 10 IU/ml IL-2 and gentamicin, plus 10 ug/ml peptides. Half of the culture medium was replaced with fresh IL-2-containing medium on days 3 and 7. Unless noted otherwise, every peptide stimulation condition was grown in triplicate wells. Using Ficoll-Paque Plus gradient centrifugation, PBMC were separated from whole blood and then either used fresh or cryopreserved at -140C. Overlapping peptide pools spanned the spike proteins of SARS-CoV-2 and the common cold coronaviruses HCoV-NL63, HCoV-OC43 and HCoV-229E. The QIAamp micro DNA kit was used to extract genomic DNA from the cultured CD4+ T cells.

Trimmed from V: 5 bases; trimmed from J: 3 bases; junction bases lacking a gene match: 9. The CDR3 spans 15 residues, from the cysteine through the phenylalanine. The DNA shown is the 45-base CDR3, in frame from base 1. Sequences SGHRS (CDR1) and YFSETQ (CDR2) are obtained from the germline V gene. Libraries were constructed by the immunoSEQ multiplex PCR assay. DNA from the cultured, isolated CD4+ T cells was subjected to TCR beta CDR3 sequencing. As for how the authors treated the data: Non-productive TCR sequences were discarded, and reads were trimmed to the CDR3 region, with only CDR3s of 7 or more amino acids retained. The MANAFEST web app was used to pick out antigen-specific clonotypes by comparing their expansion in peptide wells with that in reference cultures. For clones to be considered positive, expansion at FDR<0.05 versus reference and all other wells, an odds ratio above 5, and a frequency above 0.1% in two replicate wells were required. A clonotype was defined as cross-reactive if the clonotype was significantly expanded both in SARS-CoV-2 spike wells and in at least one common cold coronavirus spike condition. Using the stringdist R package, CDR3 similarity was measured by Levenshtein distance, and unrooted trees were constructed with ape in R 3.6.1. TCRdb holds this immuneACCESS table with in-frame rearrangements only. Some clones are missing; in checked studies, unresolved V genes explain under half, and the rest has no known cause. The V and J calls and clone size are taken from that table; D and trimming were inferred from the DNA. This sample has tens of thousands of clones in its table, and over 60% of those were observed once. The leading ten clones occupy roughly 8.6% of the sample.

Details on this clone: Its antigen is currently not known. Base qualities were left out, and no much larger clone turns up one base away.

In this chain, TRBV5-1 is recombined with TRBJ1-1; TRBD1 agrees with 8 junctional bases. The TCR comes from a human donor who received a COVID-19 vaccine. Specimen: CD4+ T cells from PBMCs cultured with SARS-CoV-2 spike peptides, collected after COVID-19 vaccination. This specimen's cell subset or site label, interpreted: SARS-CoV-2 spike overlapping peptide pool stimulation. The CDR3 amino acid sequence is: CASSLTGVMDTEAFF. The DNA sequence follows: TGCGCCAGCAGTTTGACAGGGGTTATGGACACTGAAGCTTTCTTT.